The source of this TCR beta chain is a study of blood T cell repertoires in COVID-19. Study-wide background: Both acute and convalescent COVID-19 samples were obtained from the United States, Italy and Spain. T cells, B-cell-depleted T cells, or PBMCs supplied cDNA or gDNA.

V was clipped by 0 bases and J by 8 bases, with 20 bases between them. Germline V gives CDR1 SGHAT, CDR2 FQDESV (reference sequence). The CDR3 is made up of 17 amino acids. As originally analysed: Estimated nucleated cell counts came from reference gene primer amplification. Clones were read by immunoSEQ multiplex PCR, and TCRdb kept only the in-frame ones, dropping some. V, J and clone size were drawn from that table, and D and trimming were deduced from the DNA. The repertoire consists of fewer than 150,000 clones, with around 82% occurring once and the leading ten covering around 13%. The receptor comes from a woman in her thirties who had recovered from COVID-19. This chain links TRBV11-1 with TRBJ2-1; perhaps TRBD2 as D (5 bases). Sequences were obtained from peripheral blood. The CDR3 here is CASSLAVWGDLADEQFF. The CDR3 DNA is TGTGCCAGCAGCTTAGCCGTTTGGGGAGATCTTGCCGATGAGCAGTTCTTC. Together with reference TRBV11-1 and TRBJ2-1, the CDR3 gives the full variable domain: EAEVAQSPRYKITEKSQAVAFWCDPISGHATLYWYRQILGQGPELLVQFQDESVVDDSQLPKDRFSAERLKGVDSTLKIQPAELGDSAMYLCASSLAVWGDLADEQFFGPGTRLTVL.